This T cell receptor beta chain was identified during a study of blood T cell repertoires in COVID-19. Overall study context: Both acute and convalescent COVID-19 samples were obtained from the United States, Italy and Spain.

With 0 bases removed from V and 3 bases from J, the gap between germline ends came to 11 bases. The CDR3 spans 15 residues. Germline CDR1 is LGHNA and CDR2 is YNFKEQ. Participants reported their clinical history, and cohort assignment relied on those reports. In the original analysis: Reference gene primer amplification gave nucleated cell count estimates. Generated by immunoSEQ multiplex PCR, the TCRdb table keeps only in-frame clones and is missing some. The V and J calls and the clone size are those of that table, but D and trimming were determined from the DNA. The table records a few hundred thousand clones, roughly 90% of them present only once.

Sequencing input: PBMCs or T cells enriched from blood (not recorded which). This clonotype was obtained from a woman in her 40s who had been exposed to COVID-19. This sequence joins TRBV4-2 and TRBJ1-1; unclear D gene. Here the CDR3 reads CASSQDRGPYTEAFF. In DNA, the CDR3 is TGTGCCAGCAGCCAAGATCGAGGTCCTTACACTGAAGCTTTCTTT.